The table lists the clone carrying this T cell receptor (beta chain) with a few counts. Its antigen is undetermined. This entry belongs to a study of response to subunit inactivated influenza vaccine. Study outcomes and limitations: Authors proposed each seasonal influenza vaccination draws in few new T cells.

MiXCR, run by TCRdb on the RT-PCR reads, gives a single entry per CDR3 protein. The data hold hundreds of thousands of distinct CDR3 sequences, with 10% to 11% observed a single time. CDR1 is MNHNS, CDR2 SASEGT, per germline. Deletions cut 8 bases from V and 3 bases from J, with 20 bases between. The CDR3 has 15 residues. The sample here was PBMCs from blood, taken about 6 weeks after vaccination. This receptor was identified in a man aged 45-65 years who received an inactivated influenza vaccine. This chain joins TRBV6-1 and TRBJ2-7; possible D gene TRBD2, 7 bases. CDR3 region: CASSRGGAFDYEQYF. The CDR3 region has the DNA TGTGCCAGCTCGAGGGGGGGGGCATTCGACTACGAGCAGTACTTC.